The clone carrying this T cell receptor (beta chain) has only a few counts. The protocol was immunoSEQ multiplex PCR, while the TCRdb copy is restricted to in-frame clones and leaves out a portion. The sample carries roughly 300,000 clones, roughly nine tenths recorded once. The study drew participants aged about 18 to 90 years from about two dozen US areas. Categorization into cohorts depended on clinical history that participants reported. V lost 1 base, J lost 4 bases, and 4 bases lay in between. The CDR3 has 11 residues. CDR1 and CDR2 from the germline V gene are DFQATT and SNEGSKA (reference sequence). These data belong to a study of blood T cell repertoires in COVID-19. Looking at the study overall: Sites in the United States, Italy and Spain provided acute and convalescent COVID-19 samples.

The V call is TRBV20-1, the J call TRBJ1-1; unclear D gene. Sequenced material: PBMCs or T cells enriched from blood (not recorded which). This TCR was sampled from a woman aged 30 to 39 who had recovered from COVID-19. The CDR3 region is CSARGATEAFF. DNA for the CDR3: TGCAGTGCTAGAGGAGCCACTGAAGCTTTCTTT.